A single sample is the source of the 15 T cell receptor delta chains below, sequenced in a study of gamma-delta T cells after stem cell transplantation. TCRdb redid clone calling on the RT-PCR reads using CATT. The table includes about 1,700 delta-chain clones, 3.5% to 4.5% detected once. Sequencing was performed on gamma-delta T cells. These receptor sequences come from a human donor. It is not recorded whose cells these are; they may come from a transplant donor.

With regard to this clone: This likely reflects a read error, since a far larger clone is one base away. The chain uses TRDV2 and TRDJ3; 11 positions agree with TRDD3. Per germline, CDR1 GEAIGNYY and CDR2 EKD. This CDR3 has 24 amino acids. CDR3 region: CACDTISETSPGGYSSWDTRQMIF. In DNA form, the CDR3 reads TGTGCCTGTGACACCATATCAGAGACCTCGCCTGGGGGATACAGCTCCTGGGACACCCGACAGATGATTTTC.

This clone has more than one count but fewer than ten. The protein recorded in TCRdb matches a much larger clone and deviates from this DNA's translation at residue 14, suggesting a read error; the protein here is obtained by translating the DNA. The chain couples TRDV2 to TRDJ1, with a possible D match to TRDD3 (6 bases). CDR1 and CDR2 (germline): GEAIGNYY, EKD. The CDR3 covers 16 residues. CDR3 DNA: TGTGCCTGCGAGCACCTGGGGAATAAGTACACCGATAAACCCATCTTT. Amino acids: CACEHLGNKYTDKPIF.

There are a few counts of this clone. A far bigger clonotype differs at one base, so this is likely a read error. This chain joins TRDV2 and TRDJ1; 10 bases fit TRDD3. Germline lookup yields CDR1 GEAIGNYY and CDR2 EKD. Losses at the gene ends were 2 bases for V and 2 bases for J; bases not matched to a gene: 10. CDR3 size: 17 residues. The CDR3 DNA follows: TGTGCCTGTGACATCATGCTACTGGGGGATTCTACCGATAAACTCATCTTT. Translated: CACDIMLLGDSTDKLIF.

In the case of this clone: This DNA translates differently at residue 5 from the TCRdb protein, which is that of a much larger clone; a read error is likely, and the protein shown is the DNA's own translation. V is TRDV2 and J is TRDJ1, with TRDD3 matching 11 bases. The CDR3 runs 18 residues. The V segment lost 3 bases and the J segment 2 bases; nucleotides outside the gene matches: 13. Germline V gene sequence: CDR1 GEAIGNYY, CDR2 EKD. Written as DNA, the CDR3 is TGTGCCTGTGACGCCGTTGATGGGGGATACGCAGGGACCGATAAACTCATCTTT. Translated: CACDAVDGGYAGTDKLIF.

Remarks on this clone: TCRdb's protein, taken from a much larger clone, differs from this DNA's translation at residue 3, likely owing to a read error; the protein displayed comes from the DNA. V usage is TRDV2 and J usage is TRDJ1; TRDD3 is a possible D gene (5 bases). The CDR3 has 16 amino acids. Germline lookup yields CDR1 GEAIGNYY and CDR2 EKD. The CDR3 loop is CARDTVGKNGTDKLIF. In nucleotides, the CDR3 is TGTGCCCGTGACACCGTGGGGAAGAATGGCACCGATAAACTCATCTTT.

This clone turned up a few times. For this DNA, TCRdb reports the protein of a much larger clone, which diverges at residue 3, most likely from a read error; the protein presented here is translated directly from the DNA. The rearrangement links TRDV2 to TRDJ1, with D possibly matching TRDD3 (6 bases). Germline V gene data show CDR1 as GEAIGNYY and CDR2 as EKD. The CDR3 covers 15 residues. In nucleotides, the CDR3 is TGTGCCCGTGACATAGTGGGGGCCGACACCGATAAACTCATCTTT. Translating gives CARDIVGADTDKLIF.

Note on this clone: A far larger clone differs by one base, so this is likely a read error. V usage is TRDV2 and J usage is TRDJ1; possible D gene TRDD3, 7 bases. CDR1 is GEAIGNYY and CDR2 is EKD in the germline V gene. Trimming removed 0 bases from V and 0 bases from J, with 28 bases in between. The CDR3 has 21 amino acids. The CDR3 DNA sequence: TGTGCCTGTGACACCCTTTCCCACCTTCCCACTACTGGGGAGAACACCGATAAACTCATCTTT. The encoded protein is CACDTLSHLPTTGENTDKLIF.

This clone occurred a few times. The protein held in TCRdb is that of a much larger clone and does not match this DNA's translation at residue 7, likely because of a read error; the protein shown is translated from the DNA. The chain is built from TRDV2 and TRDJ3; TRDD3 matches at 9 bases. Germline V gene sequence: CDR1 GEAIGNYY, CDR2 EKD. The length of the CDR3 is 19 residues. The junction had 6 bases not matched to a gene; V was cut back by 1 base and J by 0 bases. This CDR3 is CACDTIPGDTSWDTRQMFF. The CDR3 DNA is TGTGCCTGTGACACAATACCGGGGGATACCTCCTGGGACACCCGACAGATGTTTTTC.

A remark on this clone: A far larger clone is one base from this, pointing to a likely read error. Distinct nucleotide sequences in the sample also encode this CDR3. This chain connects TRDV2 to TRDJ3, with D tentatively TRDD3 (6 bases). Trimming took off 0 bases at V and 2 bases at J, with 19 bases between the two ends. The CDR3 covers 20 residues. Germline CDR1 GEAIGNYY, CDR2 EKD. For the CDR3, the DNA is TGTGCCTGTGACACCCTGTCGGGGGACACGCGAGCCTGGGACACCCGACAGATGTTTTTC. It encodes CACDTLSGDTRAWDTRQMFF.

A few counts support this clone. The TCRdb record carries a much larger clone's protein, which differs from this DNA's translation at residue 12; a read error is the likely cause, and the protein listed here is the DNA translation. The chain uses TRDV2 and TRDJ1, with TRDD3 matching over 13 bases. This CDR3 contains 17 residues. Germline-derived CDR1 and CDR2 are GEAIGNYY and EKD. V lost 3 bases, J lost 4 bases, and 10 bases stayed unmatched. The CDR3, as DNA: TGTGCCTGTGACCCCGTACTGGGGGATACGCGTGGCGATAAACTCATCTTT. This codes for CACDPVLGDTRGDKLIF.

In this sample, this clone turned up a few times. The rearrangement uses TRDV2 and TRDJ1; no definite D call. The CDR3 consists of 13 residues. The V end was cut by 0 bases, the J end by 1 base, with 5 bases between. Germline V gene lookup returns CDR1 GEAIGNYY and CDR2 EKD. The DNA of the CDR3 is TGTGCCTGTGACACCGAGCTCACCGATAAACTCATCTTT. Translated, it gives CACDTELTDKLIF.

The V and J genes are TRDV2 and TRDJ1, with TRDD3 identical over 11 bases. Trimming cost V 3 bases and J 2 bases; bases outside gene matches: 4. CDR1 and CDR2 from the germline V gene are GEAIGNYY and EKD. The CDR3 length is 15 residues. The CDR3 region has the DNA TGTGCCTGTGACCCTCTGGGGGATACAACCGATAAACTCATCTTT. Its protein is CACDPLGDTTDKLIF.

As for this clone: A much larger clone lies a single base off, so this may be a read error. In nucleotides, the CDR3 is TGTGCCTGTGACCCCCTGGGGGCCCTCGATAAACTCATCTTT. It encodes CACDPLGALDKLIF. The rearrangement uses TRDV2 and TRDJ1; 7 nucleotides align to TRDD3. V dropped 3 bases and J dropped 4; count of bases not matched to a gene: 7. The CDR3 is 14 amino acids. Germline CDR1 GEAIGNYY, CDR2 EKD.

To note about this clone: A far larger clone is just one base off, so this is likely a read error. This same CDR3 is encoded by further DNA sequences in the sample. The chain employs TRDV2 and TRDJ1; D may be TRDD3 (6 bases). The CDR3 totals 17 residues. Germline CDR1 and CDR2: GEAIGNYY and EKD. CDR3 in DNA: TGCGCCTGTGACCCCGTTGCGAGCCGGATACATGACGATAAACTCATCTTT. Translating gives CACDPVASRIHDDKLIF.

A few counts support this clone. TCRdb has a much larger clone's protein, which differs at residue 5 from the translation of this DNA, likely because of a read error; what is shown is the protein translated from the DNA. The chain couples TRDV2 to TRDJ1; 8 nucleotides agree with TRDD3. With 3 bases clipped from V and 3 bases from J, the junction kept 8 bases outside the gene matches. This CDR3 spans 15 amino acids. Looked up from germline, CDR1 is GEAIGNYY and CDR2 is EKD. The chain's CDR3 is CACDAVGGSPDKLIF. The CDR3 DNA follows: TGTGCCTGTGACGCCGTTGGGGGATCCCCCGATAAACTCATCTTT.